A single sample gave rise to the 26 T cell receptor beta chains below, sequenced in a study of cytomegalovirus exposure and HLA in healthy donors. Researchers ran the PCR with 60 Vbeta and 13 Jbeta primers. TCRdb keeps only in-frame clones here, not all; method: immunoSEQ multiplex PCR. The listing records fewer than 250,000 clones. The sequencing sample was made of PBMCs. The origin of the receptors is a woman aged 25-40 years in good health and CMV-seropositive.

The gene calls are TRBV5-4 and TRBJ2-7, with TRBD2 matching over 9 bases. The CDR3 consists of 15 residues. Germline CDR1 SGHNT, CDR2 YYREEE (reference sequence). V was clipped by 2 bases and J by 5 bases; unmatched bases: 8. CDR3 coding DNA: TGTGCCAGCAGCTTTATGAGCGGGGGGTTCAACGAGCAGTACTTC. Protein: CASSFMSGGFNEQYF. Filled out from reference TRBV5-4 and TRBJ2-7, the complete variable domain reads ETGVTQSPTHLIKTRGQQVTLRCSSQSGHNTVSWYQQALGQGPQFIFQYYREEENGRGNFPPRFSGLQFPNYSSELNVNALELDDSALYLCASSFMSGGFNEQYFGPGTRLTVT.

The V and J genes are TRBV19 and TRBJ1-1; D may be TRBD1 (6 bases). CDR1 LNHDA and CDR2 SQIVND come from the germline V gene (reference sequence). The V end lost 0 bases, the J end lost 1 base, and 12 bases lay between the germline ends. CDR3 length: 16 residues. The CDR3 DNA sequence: TGTGCCAGTAGTATAGATCAGGGGTTACCGAACACTGAAGCTTTCTTT. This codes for CASSIDQGLPNTEAFF.

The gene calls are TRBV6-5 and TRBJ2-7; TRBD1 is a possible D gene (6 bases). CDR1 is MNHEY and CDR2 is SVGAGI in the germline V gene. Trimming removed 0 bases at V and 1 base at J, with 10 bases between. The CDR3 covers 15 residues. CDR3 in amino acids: CASSYSPTGSYEQYF. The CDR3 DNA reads TGTGCCAGCAGTTACTCCCCGACAGGATCCTACGAGCAGTACTTC.

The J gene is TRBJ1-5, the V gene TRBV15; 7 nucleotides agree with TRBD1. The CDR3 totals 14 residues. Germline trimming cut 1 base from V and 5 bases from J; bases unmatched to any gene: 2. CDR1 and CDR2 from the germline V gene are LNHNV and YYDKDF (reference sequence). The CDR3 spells CATSRGTGYQPQHF. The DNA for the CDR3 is TGTGCCACCAGCAGAGGGACAGGCTATCAGCCCCAGCATTTT. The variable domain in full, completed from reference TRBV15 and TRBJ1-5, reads DAMVIQNPRYQVTQFGKPVTLSCSQTLNHNVMYWYQQKSSQAPKLLFHYYDKDFNNEADTPDNFQSRRPNTSFCFLDIRSPGLGDTAMYLCATSRGTGYQPQHFGDGTRLSIL.

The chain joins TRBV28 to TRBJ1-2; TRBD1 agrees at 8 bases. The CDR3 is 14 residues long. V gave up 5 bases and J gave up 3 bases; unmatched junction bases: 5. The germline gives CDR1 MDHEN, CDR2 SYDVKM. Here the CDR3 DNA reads TGTGCCAGCAGTACAGGGGGGTGGGACTATGGCTACACCTTC. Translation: CASSTGGWDYGYTF.

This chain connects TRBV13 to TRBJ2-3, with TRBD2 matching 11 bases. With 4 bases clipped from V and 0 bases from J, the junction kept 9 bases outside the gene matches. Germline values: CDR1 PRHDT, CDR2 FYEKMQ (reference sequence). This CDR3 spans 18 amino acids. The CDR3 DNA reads TGTGCCAGCAGCTCACCGACTAGCGGGGCTTCTAGCACAGATACGCAGTATTTT. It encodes CASSSPTSGASSTDTQYF.

The CDR3 sequence is CASSLGQTATNEKLFF. The CDR3 DNA reads as TGCGCCAGCAGCTTGGGGCAGACAGCAACTAATGAAAAACTGTTTTTT. The V and J genes are TRBV5-1 and TRBJ1-4; D is perhaps TRBD1 (5 bases). The germline V gene has CDR1 SGHRS and CDR2 YFSETQ. CDR3 length: 16 amino acids. Trimming stripped 0 bases from V and 0 bases from J, with 9 bases between.

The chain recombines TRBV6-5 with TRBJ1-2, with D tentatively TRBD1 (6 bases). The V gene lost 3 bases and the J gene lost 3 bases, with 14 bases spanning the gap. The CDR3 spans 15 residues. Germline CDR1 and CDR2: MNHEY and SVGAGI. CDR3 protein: CASSYLDSAHYGYTF. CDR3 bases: TGTGCCAGCAGTTATTTGGACAGTGCGCACTATGGCTACACCTTC.

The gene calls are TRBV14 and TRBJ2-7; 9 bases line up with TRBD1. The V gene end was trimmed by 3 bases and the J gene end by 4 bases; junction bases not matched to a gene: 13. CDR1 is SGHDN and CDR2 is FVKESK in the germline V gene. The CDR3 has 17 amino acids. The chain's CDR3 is CASSHLPGQGTRYEQYF. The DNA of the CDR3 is TGTGCCAGCAGCCATCTCCCCGGACAGGGGACACGATACGAGCAGTACTTC.

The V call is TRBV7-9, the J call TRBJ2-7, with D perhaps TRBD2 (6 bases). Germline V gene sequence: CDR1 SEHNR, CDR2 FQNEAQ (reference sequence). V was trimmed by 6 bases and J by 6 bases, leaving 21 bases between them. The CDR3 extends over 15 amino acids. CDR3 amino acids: CASRHGTLGILEQYF. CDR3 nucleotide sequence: TGTGCCAGCAGACACGGGACTCTCGGTATCCTCGAGCAGTACTTC.

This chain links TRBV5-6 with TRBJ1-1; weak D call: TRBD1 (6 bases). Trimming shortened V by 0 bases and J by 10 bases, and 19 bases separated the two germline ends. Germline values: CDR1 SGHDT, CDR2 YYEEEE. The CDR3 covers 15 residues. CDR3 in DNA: TGTGCCAGCAGCTTGGGAGGGGGGGGCGCGATAAGAGCTTTCTTT. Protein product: CASSLGGGGAIRAFF.

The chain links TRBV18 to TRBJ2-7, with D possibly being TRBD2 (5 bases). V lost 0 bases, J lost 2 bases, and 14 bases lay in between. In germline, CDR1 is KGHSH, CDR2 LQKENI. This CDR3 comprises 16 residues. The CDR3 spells CASSPPHSGNAYEQYF. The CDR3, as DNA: TGTGCCAGCTCACCACCCCACAGCGGTAACGCCTACGAGCAGTACTTC.

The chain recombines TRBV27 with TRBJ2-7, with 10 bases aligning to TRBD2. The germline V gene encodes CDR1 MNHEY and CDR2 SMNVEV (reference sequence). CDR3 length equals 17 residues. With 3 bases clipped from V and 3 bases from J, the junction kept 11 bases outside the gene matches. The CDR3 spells CASSFPPLTSGIYEQYF. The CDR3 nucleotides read TGTGCCAGCAGTTTTCCGCCTCTAACTAGCGGGATCTACGAGCAGTACTTC.

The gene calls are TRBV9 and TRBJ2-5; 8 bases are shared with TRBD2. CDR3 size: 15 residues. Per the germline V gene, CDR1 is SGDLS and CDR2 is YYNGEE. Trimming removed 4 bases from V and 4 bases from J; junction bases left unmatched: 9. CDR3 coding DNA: TGTGCCAGCAGCCACGCGGGCGGGGGGCGAGAGACCCAGTACTTC. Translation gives CASSHAGGGRETQYF.

CDR3: CASSDGLGAGDNEQFF. The CDR3 DNA sequence: TGTGCCAGTAGCGATGGGTTGGGAGCGGGAGACAATGAGCAGTTCTTC. V is TRBV19 and J is TRBJ2-1; 8 bases match TRBD2. Germline V gene sequence: CDR1 LNHDA, CDR2 SQIVND (reference sequence). The CDR3 totals 16 residues. The V segment lost 6 bases and the J segment 5 bases; nucleotides outside the gene matches: 12.

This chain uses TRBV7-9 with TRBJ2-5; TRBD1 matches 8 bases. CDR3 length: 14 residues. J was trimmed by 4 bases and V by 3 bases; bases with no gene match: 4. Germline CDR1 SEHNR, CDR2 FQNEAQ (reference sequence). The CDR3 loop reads CASSLTGARETQYF. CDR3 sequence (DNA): TGTGCCAGCAGCTTGACAGGGGCGCGAGAGACCCAGTACTTC.

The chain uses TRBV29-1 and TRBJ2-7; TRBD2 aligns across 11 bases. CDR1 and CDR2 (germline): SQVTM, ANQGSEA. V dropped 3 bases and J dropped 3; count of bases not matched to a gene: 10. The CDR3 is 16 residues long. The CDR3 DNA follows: TGCAGCGTTGATTATGGACTAGCGGGCAACCTCTACGAGCAGTACTTC. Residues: CSVDYGLAGNLYEQYF.

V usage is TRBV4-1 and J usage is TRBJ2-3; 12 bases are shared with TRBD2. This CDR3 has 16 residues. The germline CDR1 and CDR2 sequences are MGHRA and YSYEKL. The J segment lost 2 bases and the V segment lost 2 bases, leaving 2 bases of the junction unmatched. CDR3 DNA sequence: TGCGCCAGCAGCCAACTAGCGGGGGGGCTCACAGATACGCAGTATTTT. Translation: CASSQLAGGLTDTQYF.

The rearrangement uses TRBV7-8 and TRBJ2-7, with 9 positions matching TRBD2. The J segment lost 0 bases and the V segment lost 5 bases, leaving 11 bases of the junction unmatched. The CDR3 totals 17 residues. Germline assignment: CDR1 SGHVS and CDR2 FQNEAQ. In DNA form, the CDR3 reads TGTGCCAGCAGCGGTAAGATAGCGGGGGTAATCTCCTACGAGCAGTACTTC. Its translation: CASSGKIAGVISYEQYF.

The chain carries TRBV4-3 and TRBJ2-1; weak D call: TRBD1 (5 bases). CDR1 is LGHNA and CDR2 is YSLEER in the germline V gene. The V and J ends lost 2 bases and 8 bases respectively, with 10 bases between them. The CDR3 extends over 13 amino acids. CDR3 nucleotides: TGCGCCAGCAGCCAACCAGGGAAGGATGAGCAGTTCTTC. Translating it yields CASSQPGKDEQFF.

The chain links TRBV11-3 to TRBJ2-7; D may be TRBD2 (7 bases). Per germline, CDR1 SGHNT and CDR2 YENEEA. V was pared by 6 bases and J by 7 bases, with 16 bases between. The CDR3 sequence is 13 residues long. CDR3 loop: CASRGGREGEQYF. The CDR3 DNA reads TGTGCCAGCAGAGGGGGGAGGGAGGGGGAGCAGTACTTC.

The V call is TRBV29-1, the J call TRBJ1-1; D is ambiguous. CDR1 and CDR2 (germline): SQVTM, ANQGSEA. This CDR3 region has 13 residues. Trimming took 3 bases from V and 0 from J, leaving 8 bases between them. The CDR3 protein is CSVDRGMNTEAFF. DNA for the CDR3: TGCAGCGTTGATCGGGGTATGAACACTGAAGCTTTCTTT.

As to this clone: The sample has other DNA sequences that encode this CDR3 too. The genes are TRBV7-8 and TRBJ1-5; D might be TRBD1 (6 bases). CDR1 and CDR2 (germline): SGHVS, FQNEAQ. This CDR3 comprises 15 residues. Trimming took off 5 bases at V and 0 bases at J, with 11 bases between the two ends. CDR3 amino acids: CASSQGQSSNQPQHF. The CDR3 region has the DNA TGTGCCAGCAGCCAAGGACAGAGTAGCAATCAGCCCCAGCATTTT.

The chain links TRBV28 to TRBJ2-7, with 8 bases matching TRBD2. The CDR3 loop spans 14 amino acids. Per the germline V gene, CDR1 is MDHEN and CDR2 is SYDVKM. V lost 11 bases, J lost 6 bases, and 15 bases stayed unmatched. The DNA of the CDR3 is TGTGCCGGGAGAACGCCGGGACTAGATGGCGAGCAGTACTTC. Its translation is CAGRTPGLDGEQYF.

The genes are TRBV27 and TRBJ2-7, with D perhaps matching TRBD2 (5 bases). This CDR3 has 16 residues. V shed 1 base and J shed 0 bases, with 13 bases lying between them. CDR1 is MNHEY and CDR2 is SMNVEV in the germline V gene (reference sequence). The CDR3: CASSLFSSPNSYEQYF. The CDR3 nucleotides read TGTGCCAGCAGTTTATTCTCTAGCCCGAACTCCTACGAGCAGTACTTC.

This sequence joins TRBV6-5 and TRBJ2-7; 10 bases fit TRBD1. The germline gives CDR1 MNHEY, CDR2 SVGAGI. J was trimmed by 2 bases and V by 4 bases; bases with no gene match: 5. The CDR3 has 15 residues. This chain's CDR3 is CASSSGTGAAYEQYF. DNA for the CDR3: TGTGCCAGCAGTTCCGGGACAGGGGCCGCCTACGAGCAGTACTTC.